Below, 14 T cell receptor beta chains from the same sample are listed, as sequenced in a study of blood T cell repertoires in COVID-19. Repertoires were generated with immunoSEQ multiplex PCR, while TCRdb's copy carries only in-frame clones and drops some. The sample has some 220,000 clones, 82% seen once. Sequences were obtained from peripheral blood. The receptors stem from a woman in her 70s with COVID-19, enrolled during active disease.

This sequence joins TRBV19 and TRBJ2-1; 11 bases are a match to TRBD2. J gave up 12 bases and V 5 bases, and 9 bases lay outside the gene matches. The CDR3 length is 14 residues. CDR1 and CDR2 (germline): LNHDA, SQIVND (reference sequence). As DNA, the CDR3 is TGTGCCAGTAGTTCACTAGCGGGAGTTCGGGGGCAGTTCTTC. Translation gives CASSSLAGVRGQFF. Filled out from reference TRBV19 and TRBJ2-1, the complete variable domain reads DGGITQSPKYLFRKEGQNVTLSCEQNLNHDAMYWYRQDPGQGLRLIYYSQIVNDFQKGDIAEGYSVSREKKESFPLTVTSAQKNPTAFYLCASSSLAGVRGQFFGPGTRLTVL.

The chain employs TRBV7-8 and TRBJ2-3; TRBD1 might be the D (6 bases). The V and J ends lost 2 bases and 3 bases respectively, with 15 bases between them. Germline V gene lookup returns CDR1 SGHVS and CDR2 FQNEAQ. The CDR3 is 16 residues long. For the CDR3, the DNA is TGTGCCAGCAGCTTACAGGGGAGATGGAGAACAGATACGCAGTATTTT. This encodes CASSLQGRWRTDTQYF.

In its sample, this clone was seen a few times. The chain carries TRBV30 and TRBJ1-2; D not resolved. The CDR3 sequence is 13 residues long. The V end was cut by 2 bases, the J end by 3 bases, with 10 bases between. CDR1 GTSNPN and CDR2 SVGIG come from the germline V gene (reference sequence). For the CDR3, the DNA is TGTGCCTGGAGTATGGGGAGCGACTATGGCTACACCTTC. Its protein is CAWSMGSDYGYTF.

This chain joins TRBV3-1 (or the pseudogene TRBV3-2) and TRBJ1-3; maybe TRBD1 (5 bases). The length of the CDR3 is 15 residues. Germline CDR1 is LGHDT and CDR2 is YNNKEL (reference sequence). Trimming pared 0 bases from V and 4 bases from J, leaving 10 bases between. CDR3 sequence: CASSQDPGPGNTIYF. The CDR3 region has the DNA TGTGCCAGCAGCCAAGATCCAGGGCCAGGAAACACCATATATTTT.

The chain carries TRBV5-4 and TRBJ1-3; D remains unclear. In germline, CDR1 is SGHNT, CDR2 YYREEE (reference sequence). The V and J ends lost 0 bases and 5 bases respectively, with 9 bases between them. The CDR3 contains 14 residues. This chain's CDR3 is CASSLDRGRNTIYF. For the CDR3, the DNA is TGTGCCAGCAGCTTGGATCGGGGAAGAAACACCATATATTTT.

The rearrangement links TRBV10-3 to TRBJ1-5; TRBD1 matches 7 bases. The CDR3 runs to 14 residues. Looked up from germline, CDR1 is ENHRY and CDR2 is SYGVKD. After removal of 10 bases from V and 3 bases from J, the junction contained 9 bases not matched to a gene. CDR3 sequence reads: CATRDRLSNQPQHF. CDR3 bases: TGTGCCACTAGGGACAGACTATCCAATCAGCCCCAGCATTTT.

The table lists this clone with a few counts. This chain links TRBV27 with TRBJ1-2, with 8 bases fitting TRBD1. J lost 7 bases, V lost 8 bases, and 12 bases had no gene match. The CDR3 consists of 14 residues. Germline-derived CDR1 and CDR2 are MNHEY and SMNVEV (reference sequence). CDR3 nucleotides: TGTGCCAGCGGTAAATTGGACAGGGCGGGTGGCTACACCTTC. It is translated as CASGKLDRAGGYTF.

This CDR3 reads CASSKVGRSPPNTEAFF. As DNA, the CDR3 is TGTGCCAGCAGCAAAGTGGGGCGGTCGCCCCCGAACACTGAAGCTTTCTTT. This chain links TRBV21-1 with TRBJ1-1; the table's D call TRBD1 went unverified against the DNA. TRBV21-1 is a recognized pseudogene. The CDR3 spans 17 residues.

The table lists this clone with a count of one. This chain uses TRBV25-1 with TRBJ2-3; a possible D gene is TRBD1 (6 bases). The CDR3 extends over 14 amino acids. CDR1 is MGHDK, CDR2 SYGVNS, per germline. V was clipped by 5 bases and J by 4 bases, with 13 bases between them. CDR3 in DNA: TGTGCCAGCAGTATGGTACAGGGCCCAGATACGCAGTATTTT. It codes for CASSMVQGPDTQYF.

The chain carries TRBV19 and TRBJ1-2; D may be TRBD1 (5 bases). Germline V gene lookup returns CDR1 LNHDA and CDR2 SQIVND (reference sequence). The CDR3 is 16 residues long. The germline V and J ends were trimmed by 7 bases and 0 bases, with 18 bases remaining between them. The CDR3 region has the DNA TGTGCCAGTATCCATTCCCAAACCAGGGCTAACTATGGCTACACCTTC. This sequence encodes CASIHSQTRANYGYTF.

This chain connects TRBV14 to TRBJ2-7, with D unresolved. Germline V lookup: CDR1 SGHDN, CDR2 FVKESK. This CDR3 spans 17 amino acids. The V and J ends lost 1 base and 0 bases respectively, with 16 bases between them. The CDR3 protein is CASSQGRLSKSSYEQYF. DNA of the CDR3: TGTGCCAGCAGCCAAGGCAGACTCTCTAAGAGCTCCTACGAGCAGTACTTC.

J is TRBJ2-2 and V is TRBV5-1; a possible D gene is TRBD2 (7 bases). Trimming shortened V by 2 bases and J by 4 bases, and 12 bases separated the two germline ends. This CDR3 spans 15 amino acids. Germline-derived CDR1 and CDR2 are SGHRS and YFSETQ. The CDR3 DNA is TGCGCCAGCAGCTTTGTGGGAGGGGGCACCGGGGAGCTGTTTTTT. Amino acid sequence: CASSFVGGGTGELFF.

The chain uses TRBV18 and TRBJ1-2, with TRBD1 matching over 8 bases. Losses at the gene ends were 4 bases for V and 2 bases for J; bases not matched to a gene: 3. This CDR3 is built from 14 residues. CDR1 and CDR2 from the germline V gene are KGHSH and LQKENI. The CDR3 region is CASSQGQGNYGYTF. CDR3 bases: TGTGCCAGCTCACAAGGACAGGGAAACTATGGCTACACCTTC.

This clone was seen a handful of times. V usage is TRBV19 and J usage is TRBJ2-4; 8 nucleotides match TRBD1. Unmatched junction bases numbered 5, after V lost 5 bases and J lost 5 bases. The CDR3 is 14 amino acids. Germline-derived CDR1 and CDR2 are LNHDA and SQIVND (reference sequence). The CDR3, as DNA: TGTGCCAGTAGTGTGGACAGGGCGCAAAACATTCAGTACTTC. This gives the protein CASSVDRAQNIQYF.